This T cell receptor beta chain was sequenced in a study of T cell changes during pregnancy in multiple sclerosis (dated by TCRdb to the late 2010s). About the investigation overall: Changes in the T cell repertoire over the course of pregnancy were examined in this study in women with multiple sclerosis.

Receptors were amplified or captured by the immunoSEQ multiplex PCR assay. TCRdb provides this immuneACCESS table in a form limited to in-frame rearrangements. Some clones are lacking; in checked studies, under half of them reflect an unresolved V gene, and why the rest are absent is not known. In all, the sample holds some 27,000 clones, and 89% of those were seen once. The ten largest clones represent about 0.78% of the sample. Comments on this clone: Its antigen remains unidentified. Base qualities are not at hand, and no much larger clone is one base apart.

V was cut back by 2 bases and J by 5 bases, leaving a gap of 12 bases between them. The CDR3 measures 14 amino acids from cysteine to phenylalanine. Here the CDR3 DNA is all that survives: 42 bases in frame from base 1. Taken from the germline V gene, the CDR1 and CDR2 loops are SGHVS and FNYEAQ. The sequencing used CD4+ T cells from peripheral blood mononuclear cells, collected in the second trimester of pregnancy. This clonotype was sampled from a female donor with multiple sclerosis, enrolled in a pregnancy study. In this chain, TRBV7-6 is recombined with TRBJ1-2, with TRBD1 tentatively as D gene (6 bases match). The nucleotide sequence reads TGTGCCAGCAGCTTATCCAGGGGCCCGTATGGCTACACCTTC. Translated, this is CASSLSRGPYGYTF. The CDR3, completed at both ends by the reference TRBV7-6 and TRBJ1-2 genes, gives the full variable domain GAGVSQSPRYKVTKRGQDVALRCDPISGHVSLYWYRQALGQGPEFLTYFNYEAQQDKSGLPNDRFSAERPEGSISTLTIQRTEQRDSAMYRCASSLSRGPYGYTFGSGTRLTVV.